This T cell receptor (beta chain) was sequenced for a study of blood T cell repertoires in COVID-19 (dated by TCRdb to the early 2020s). At the level of the whole study: Samples covering the acute and convalescent phases of COVID-19 were provided by collaborators in the United States, Italy and Spain. Subjects who had been exposed to COVID-19, were actively infected with it, or had recovered from it provided the deeply sampled blood TCRbeta repertoires that made up the dataset. The sample metadata nearly always contained a de-identified subject ID, COVID-19 status, age in years and sex. The material from the prospective study consisted of cDNA or gDNA derived from T cells, B-cell-depleted T cells, or PBMCs. The samples were drawn from the first 160 participants of the ongoing ImmuneRACE study and from more than 1,000 subjects provided by 6 global collaborators. A freely available public database, intended as a resource for researchers studying the immune response to SARS-CoV-2, is where the repertoires were released. HLA class I and class II types, where available, came from metadata supplied by the sample provider rather than from assay-based typing.

TCRbeta CDR3 regions were amplified from genomic DNA using the immunoSEQ Assay, a bias-controlled multiplex PCR. Turning to the authors' computational methods: The number of nucleated cells in each sample was estimated by amplification of reference gene primers within the assay. To quantify the absolute abundance of each unique TCRbeta CDR3 rearrangement, sequence reads were collapsed and filtered. Productive Simpson clonality was computed per sample as the square root of Simpson's diversity index over productive rearrangements. TCRdb re-hosts the immuneACCESS table, in-frame sequences only. Its copies lack some clones; in the studies checked, an unresolved V gene accounts for under half of them, and the cause for the rest is not known. V and J calls and clone size are as listed in that table; D and trimming were resolved from the DNA. In this sample the table shows about 89,000 clones, approximately 90% of which occur a single time. The ten largest clonotypes hold approximately 2.3% of the sample.

Results and caveats for the whole study, not just this receptor: Clinical and demographic metadata were provided uncurated, with the amount varying by source and participant.

Trimming costs V 6 bases and J 1 base, and their ends lie 13 bases apart. The germline V gene provides CDR1 SGHTA and CDR2 FQGTGA. Its CDR3 holds 16 amino acids, cysteine through phenylalanine. Only the CDR3 DNA stays, 48 bases, in frame from base 1. Regarding this clone: Its antigen is still unknown. Base qualities are not recorded, but no much larger clone differs from it by a single base. Other DNA sequences of this sample code for an identical CDR3.

Whole blood was collected in K2EDTA tubes by collaborating institutions according to the institutions' own protocols. For TCRbeta analysis, collaborator samples were shipped as frozen whole blood, as isolated PBMCs, or as DNA extracted from either sample type. The receptor chain draws on TRBV7-3 and TRBJ2-6, and TRBD1 may be the D gene, going by 6 matching bases. Sequencing used peripheral blood. The receptor's source is a human donor with active COVID-19. The donor label of this sample is uncertain. In nucleotide form, the sequence is TGTGCCAGCAGGCCCACAGGGAATTCTGGGGCCAACGTCCTGACTTTC. It translates as CASRPTGNSGANVLTF.